A single sample gave rise to the 3 T cell receptor beta chains below, sequenced in a study of blood T cell repertoires in COVID-19. Measured with immunoSEQ multiplex PCR; TCRdb has only the in-frame clones, and not every one. The profile shows fewer than 200,000 clones, roughly 82% of them singletons. Material: peripheral blood. The source of these receptors is a woman aged 60 to 75 with COVID-19, enrolled during active disease.

This clone has just a few counts. The rearrangement links TRBV6-5 to TRBJ2-1; the D gene is possibly TRBD1 (6 bases). From germline, CDR1 is MNHEY and CDR2 SVGAGI. The V end lost 6 bases, the J end lost 12 bases, and 18 bases lay between the germline ends. The CDR3 runs to 13 residues. The CDR3 sequence is CASRLTGSRAQFF. The CDR3 nucleotides are TGTGCCAGCAGGCTGACAGGCTCTCGGGCGCAGTTCTTC.

This clone was seen more than once but under ten times. This rearrangement joins TRBV29-1 to TRBJ1-1; 7 bases fit TRBD1. The CDR3 runs to 14 residues. V lost 2 bases, J lost 1 base, and 4 bases stayed unmatched. Germline CDR1 SQVTM, CDR2 ANQGSEA. The CDR3 DNA reads TGCAGCGTTGAATGGACAGGACGGAACACTGAAGCTTTCTTT. It encodes CSVEWTGRNTEAFF.

V usage is TRBV14 and J usage is TRBJ1-1; D ambiguous. CDR1 is SGHDN, CDR2 FVKESK, per germline. Trimming pared 0 bases from V and 5 bases from J, leaving 10 bases between. There are 14 residues in the CDR3. The DNA for the CDR3 is TGTGCCAGCAGCCAAGAACGAGTGGTGACTGAAGCTTTCTTT. Its protein product is CASSQERVVTEAFF. Variable domain in full (rest from reference TRBV14 and TRBJ1-1): EAGVTQFPSHSVIEKGQTVTLRCDPISGHDNLYWYRRVMGKEIKFLLHFVKESKQDESGMPNNRFLAERTGGTYSTLKVQPAELEDSGVYFCASSQERVVTEAFFGQGTRLTVV.